Each of the 9 T cell receptor beta chains below was sequenced from the same sample in a study of OX40 agonist ivuxolimab in advanced cancers. The method was immunoSEQ multiplex PCR; TCRdb's version includes in-frame clones alone and lacks a portion of them. The sample contains roughly 70,000 clones, approximately 81% of which appear only once. Sample: CD4+ or CD8+ T cells sorted from blood, taken in a trial of the OX40 agonist ivuxolimab. The receptor set was obtained from an adult with an advanced solid tumor such as melanoma, head and neck, liver or kidney cancer.

This clone was observed once. V is TRBV6-5 and J is TRBJ1-4; 8 bases line up with TRBD1. The V gene end was trimmed by 8 bases and the J gene end by 10 bases; junction bases not matched to a gene: 9. This CDR3 has 13 amino acids. From germline, CDR1 is MNHEY and CDR2 SVGAGI. This CDR3 reads CASEGQVFGKLFF. In nucleotides, the CDR3 is TGTGCCAGCGAGGGACAGGTTTTCGGAAAACTGTTTTTT.

This clone was seen a few times. This chain joins TRBV19 and TRBJ2-5; no clear D gene. Germline CDR1 and CDR2: LNHDA and SQIVND (reference sequence). CDR3 size: 12 residues. The V and J ends lost 5 bases and 5 bases respectively, with 9 bases between them. CDR3: CASSPPDETQYF. The CDR3 nucleotides read TGTGCCAGTAGTCCCCCGGACGAGACCCAGTACTTC.

This chain joins TRBV30 and TRBJ2-7, with TRBD1 identical over 9 bases. Germline CDR1 is GTSNPN and CDR2 is SVGIG (reference sequence). The CDR3 loop spans 14 amino acids. Germline trimming cut 3 bases from V and 2 bases from J; bases unmatched to any gene: 5. The CDR3 coding sequence is TGTGCCTGGAGGGTGACAGGGGGGACCTACGAGCAGTACTTC. Encoded protein: CAWRVTGGTYEQYF. The variable domain in full, completed from reference TRBV30 and TRBJ2-7, reads SQTIHQWPATLVQPVGSPLSLECTVEGTSNPNLYWYRQAAGRGLQLLFYSVGIGQISSEVPQNLSASRPQDRQFILSSKKLLLSDSGFYLCAWRVTGGTYEQYFGPGTRLTVT.

V gene TRBV6-5 combines with J gene TRBJ2-7; TRBD1 aligns across 9 bases. J lost 2 bases, V lost 4 bases, and 6 bases had no gene match. The length of the CDR3 is 15 residues. CDR1 and CDR2 (germline): MNHEY, SVGAGI. As DNA, the CDR3 is TGTGCCAGCAGTTTCTCCGGGACAGGGACCTACGAGCAGTACTTC. It translates to CASSFSGTGTYEQYF.

This rearrangement joins TRBV19 to TRBJ2-7; D may be TRBD2 (5 bases). The CDR3 contains 15 residues. V lost 1 base and J lost 4, with 14 bases in between. CDR1 and CDR2 from the germline V gene are LNHDA and SQIVND (reference sequence). The CDR3 spells CASSIGGSAGYEQYF. The CDR3 nucleotides are TGTGCCAGTAGTATAGGAGGTAGCGCCGGGTACGAGCAGTACTTC.

The V call is TRBV6-5, the J call TRBJ2-7, with TRBD1 as a possible D gene (5 bases). V lost 0 bases and J lost 1, with 10 bases in between. The CDR3 runs to 15 residues. The germline CDR1 and CDR2 sequences are MNHEY and SVGAGI. The CDR3 spells CASSYSPGWSYEQYF. For the CDR3, the DNA is TGTGCCAGCAGTTACTCCCCAGGGTGGTCCTACGAGCAGTACTTC.

The rearrangement links TRBV21-1 to TRBJ1-4. TRBV21-1 is listed as a pseudogene. The CDR3 loop spans 13 amino acids. The CDR3 spells CASSKGWGEKLFF. CDR3 DNA sequence: TGTGCCAGCAGCAAAGGTTGGGGAGAAAAACTGTTTTTT.

The chain links TRBV19 to TRBJ2-1; 9 bases are a match to TRBD2. The CDR3 sequence is 16 residues long. V trimming: 4 bases; J trimming: 6 bases; junction bases outside the gene matches: 10. The germline V gene encodes CDR1 LNHDA and CDR2 SQIVND (reference sequence). The CDR3 loop reads CASSTPRGGRGNEQFF. In DNA, the CDR3 is TGTGCCAGTAGTACCCCTAGGGGCGGGAGGGGCAATGAGCAGTTCTTC.

The genes are TRBV29-1 and TRBJ1-3, with D maybe TRBD1 (5 bases). CDR3 length: 16 amino acids. Germline values: CDR1 SQVTM, CDR2 ANQGSEA. Trimming took 7 bases from V and 0 from J, leaving 19 bases between them. The CDR3 protein is CSGALGTVLSGNTIYF. Written as DNA, the CDR3 is TGCAGCGGGGCTTTGGGGACCGTTCTCTCTGGAAACACCATATATTTT.